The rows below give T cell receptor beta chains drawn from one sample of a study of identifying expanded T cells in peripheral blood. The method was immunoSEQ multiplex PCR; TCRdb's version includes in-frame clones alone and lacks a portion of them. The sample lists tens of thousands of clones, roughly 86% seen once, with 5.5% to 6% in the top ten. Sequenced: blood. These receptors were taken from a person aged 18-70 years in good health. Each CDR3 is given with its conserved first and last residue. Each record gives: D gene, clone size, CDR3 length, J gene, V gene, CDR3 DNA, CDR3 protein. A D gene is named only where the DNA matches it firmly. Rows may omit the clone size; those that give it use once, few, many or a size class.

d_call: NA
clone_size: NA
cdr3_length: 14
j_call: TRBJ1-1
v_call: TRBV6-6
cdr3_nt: TGTGCCAGCAGTTTTGGTGGCGGAGCCACTGAAGCTTTCTTT
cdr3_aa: CASSFGGGATEAFF

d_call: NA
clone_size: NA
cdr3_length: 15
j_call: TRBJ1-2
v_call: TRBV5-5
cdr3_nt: TGTGCCAGCAGCTTGGGTCCGAACTCGGACTATGGCTACACCTTC
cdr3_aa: CASSLGPNSDYGYTF

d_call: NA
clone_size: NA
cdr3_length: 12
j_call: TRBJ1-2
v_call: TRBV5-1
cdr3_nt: TGCGCCAGCAGCTTGGGCGACTATGGCTACACCTTC
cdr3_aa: CASSLGDYGYTF

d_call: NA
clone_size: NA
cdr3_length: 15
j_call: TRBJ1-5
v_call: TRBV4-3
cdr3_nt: TGCGCCAGCAGCCAAGATAGCTCGGGAGCGGAGCCCCAGCATTTT
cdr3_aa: CASSQDSSGAEPQHF

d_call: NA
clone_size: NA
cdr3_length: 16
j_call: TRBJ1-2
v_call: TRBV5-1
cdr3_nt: TGCGCCAGCGGGAGGGACCAGGCGGCATCCCGGGGTGGCTACACCTTC
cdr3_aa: CASGRDQAASRGGYTF

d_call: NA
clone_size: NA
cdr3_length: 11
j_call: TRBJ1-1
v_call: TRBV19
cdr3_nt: TGTGCCAGTAGCGGTGCATCTGAAGCTTTCTTT
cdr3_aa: CASSGASEAFF

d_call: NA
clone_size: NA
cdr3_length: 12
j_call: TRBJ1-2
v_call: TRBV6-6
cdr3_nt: TGTGCCAGCAAAATAGCAAACTATGGCTACACCTTC
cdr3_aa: CASKIANYGYTF

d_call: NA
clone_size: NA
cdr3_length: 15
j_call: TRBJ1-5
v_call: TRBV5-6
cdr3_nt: TGTGCCAGCAGCTTGTTCGGGTCCGGCAATCAGCCCCAGCATTTT
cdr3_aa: CASSLFGSGNQPQHF

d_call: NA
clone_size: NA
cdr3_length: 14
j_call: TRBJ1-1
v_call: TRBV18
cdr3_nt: TGTGCCAGCTCTCCGCCGGGTGGGGACACTGAAGCTTTCTTT
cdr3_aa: CASSPPGGDTEAFF

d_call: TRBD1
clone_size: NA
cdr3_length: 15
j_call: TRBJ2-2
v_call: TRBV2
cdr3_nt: TGTGCCAGCAGTGTAGGACAGGGGGAATCCGGGGAGCTGTTTTTT
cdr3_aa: CASSVGQGESGELFF

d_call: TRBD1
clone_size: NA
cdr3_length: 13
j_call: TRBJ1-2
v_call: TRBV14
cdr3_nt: TGTGCCAGCAGCGACGACAGGGGCTATGGCTACACCTTC
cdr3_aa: CASSDDRGYGYTF

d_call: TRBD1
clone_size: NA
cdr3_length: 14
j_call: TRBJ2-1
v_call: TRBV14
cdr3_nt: TGTGCCAGCAGCCAAAATCTCGTCGGGACAGGACAGTTCTTC
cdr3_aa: CASSQNLVGTGQFF

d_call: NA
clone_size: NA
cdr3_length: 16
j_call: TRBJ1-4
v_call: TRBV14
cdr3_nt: TGTGCCAGCAGCCAAGAAGGCGAAGGGGCTTCTGAAAAACTGTTTTTT
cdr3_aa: CASSQEGEGASEKLFF

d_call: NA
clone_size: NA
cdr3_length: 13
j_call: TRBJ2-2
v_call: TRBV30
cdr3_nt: TGTGCCTGGAGCGGGTTAAACACCGGGGAGCTGTTTTTT
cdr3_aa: CAWSGLNTGELFF

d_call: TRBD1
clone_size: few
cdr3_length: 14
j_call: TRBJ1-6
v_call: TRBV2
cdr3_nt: TGTGCCAGCAGTGAAAGGGACAGGGTTTCACCCCTCCACTTT
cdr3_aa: CASSERDRVSPLHF

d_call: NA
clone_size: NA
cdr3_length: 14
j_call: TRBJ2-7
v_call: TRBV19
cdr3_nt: TGTGCCAGTAGTCTTGGAGGGGGAATCTACGAGCAGTACTTC
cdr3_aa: CASSLGGGIYEQYF

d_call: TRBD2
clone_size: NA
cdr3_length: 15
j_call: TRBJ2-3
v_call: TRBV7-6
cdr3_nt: TGTGCCAGCACCGACGGACTAGCGGGAGCAGATACGCAGTATTTT
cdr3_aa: CASTDGLAGADTQYF

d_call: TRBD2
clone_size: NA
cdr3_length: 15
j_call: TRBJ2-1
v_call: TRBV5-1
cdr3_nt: TGCGCCAGCAGCTTGGGGACTAGTAACTGGAATGAGCAGTTCTTC
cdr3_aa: CASSLGTSNWNEQFF

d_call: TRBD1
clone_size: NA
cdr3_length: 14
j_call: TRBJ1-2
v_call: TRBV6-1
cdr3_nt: TGTGCCAGCAGTTCCCGGACAGGGAGCTATGGCTACACCTTC
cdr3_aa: CASSSRTGSYGYTF

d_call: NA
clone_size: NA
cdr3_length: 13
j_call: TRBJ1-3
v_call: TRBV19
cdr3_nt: TGTGCCAGTAGTTTAGGACAGCAAAACACCATATATTTT
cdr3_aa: CASSLGQQNTIYF

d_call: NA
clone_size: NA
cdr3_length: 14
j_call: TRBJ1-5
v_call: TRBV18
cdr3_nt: TGTGCCAGCTCACCACCGGGCGGAAATCAGCCCCAGCATTTT
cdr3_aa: CASSPPGGNQPQHF

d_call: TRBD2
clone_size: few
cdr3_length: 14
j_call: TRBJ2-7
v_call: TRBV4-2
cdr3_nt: TGTGCCAGCAGCCCGACTAGCGGGAGGCGCGAGCAGTACTTC
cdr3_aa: CASSPTSGRREQYF

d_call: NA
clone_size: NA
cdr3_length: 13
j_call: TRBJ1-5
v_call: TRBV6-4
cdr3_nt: TGTGCCAGCAGTGAAGGGATGGGTCAGCCCCAGCATTTT
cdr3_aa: CASSEGMGQPQHF

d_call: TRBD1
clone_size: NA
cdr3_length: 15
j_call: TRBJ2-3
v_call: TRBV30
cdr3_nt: TGTGCCTGGGGAGTCGGACAGGGGAACAGAGATACGCAGTATTTT
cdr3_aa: CAWGVGQGNRDTQYF

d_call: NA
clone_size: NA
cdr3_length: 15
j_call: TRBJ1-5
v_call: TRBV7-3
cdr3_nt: TGTGCCAGCAGCTTATACCGGGACGGCAATCAGCCCCAGCATTTT
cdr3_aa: CASSLYRDGNQPQHF

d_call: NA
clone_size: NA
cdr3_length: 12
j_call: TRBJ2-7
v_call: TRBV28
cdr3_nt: TGTGCCAGCAGCAATCCGAAGCGCGAGCAGTACTTC
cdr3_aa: CASSNPKREQYF

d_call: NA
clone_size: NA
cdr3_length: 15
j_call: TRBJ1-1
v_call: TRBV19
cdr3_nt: TGTGCCAGTAGTATCGGAAGCGGACTGAACACTGAAGCTTTCTTT
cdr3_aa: CASSIGSGLNTEAFF

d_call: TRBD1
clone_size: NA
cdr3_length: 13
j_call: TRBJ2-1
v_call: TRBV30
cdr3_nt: TGTGCCTGGAGCGCAAGACAGGGCGGGGAGCAGTTCTTC
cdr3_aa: CAWSARQGGEQFF

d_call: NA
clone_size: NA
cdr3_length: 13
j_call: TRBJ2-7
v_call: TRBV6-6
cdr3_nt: TGTGCCAGCAGTTACTCGACGGTCTACGAGCAGTACTTC
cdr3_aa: CASSYSTVYEQYF

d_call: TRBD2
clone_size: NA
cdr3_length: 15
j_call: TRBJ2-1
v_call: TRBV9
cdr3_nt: TGTGCCAGCGGCCAGCAGGGAGGGCCGAACAATGAGCAGTTCTTC
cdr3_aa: CASGQQGGPNNEQFF

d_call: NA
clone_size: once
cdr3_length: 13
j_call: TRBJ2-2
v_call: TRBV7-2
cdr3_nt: TGTGCCAGCAGCCTTTCAGGGACCGGGGAGCTGTTTTTT
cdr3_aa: CASSLSGTGELFF

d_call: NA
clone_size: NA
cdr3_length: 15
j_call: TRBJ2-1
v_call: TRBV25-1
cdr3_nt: TGTGCCAGCAGTATGGCGGGGAGATCCTACAATGAGCAGTTCTTC
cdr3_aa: CASSMAGRSYNEQFF

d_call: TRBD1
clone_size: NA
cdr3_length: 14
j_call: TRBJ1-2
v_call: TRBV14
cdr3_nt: TGTGCCAGCAGCCAAAGACAGGGTTTCGGTGGCTACACCTTC
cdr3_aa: CASSQRQGFGGYTF

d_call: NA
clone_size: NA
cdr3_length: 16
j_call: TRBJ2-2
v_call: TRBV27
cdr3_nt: TGTGCCAGCAGTGGGTTCGGCAGCTCGGGCACCGGGGAGCTGTTTTTT
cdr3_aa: CASSGFGSSGTGELFF

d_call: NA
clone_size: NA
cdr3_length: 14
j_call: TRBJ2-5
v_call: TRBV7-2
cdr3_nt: TGTGCCAGCAGCCTGGGGGGCCGATCAAGGGCCCAGTACTTC
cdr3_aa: CASSLGGRSRAQYF

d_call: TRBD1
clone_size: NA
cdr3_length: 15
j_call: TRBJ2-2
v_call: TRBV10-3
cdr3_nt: TGTGCCATCGGACTTCAGGGGGCACTCACCGGGGAGCTGTTTTTT
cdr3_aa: CAIGLQGALTGELFF

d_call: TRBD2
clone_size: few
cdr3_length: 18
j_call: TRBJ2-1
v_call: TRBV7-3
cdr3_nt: TGTGCCAGCAGCTTGGCCGGGACTAGCGGGGGGTTGGCCAATGAGCAGTTCTTC
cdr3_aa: CASSLAGTSGGLANEQFF

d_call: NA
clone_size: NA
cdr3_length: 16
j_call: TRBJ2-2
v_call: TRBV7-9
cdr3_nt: TGTGCCAGCAGCCGAACCTTAGCGGAGAACACCGGGGAGCTGTTTTTT
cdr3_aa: CASSRTLAENTGELFF

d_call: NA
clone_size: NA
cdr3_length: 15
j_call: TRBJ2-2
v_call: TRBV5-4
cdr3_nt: TGTGCCAGCAGCTTGGCCCGGACGAACACCGGGGAGCTGTTTTTT
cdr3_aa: CASSLARTNTGELFF

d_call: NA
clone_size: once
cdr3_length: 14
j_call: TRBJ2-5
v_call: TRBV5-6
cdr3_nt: TGTGCCAGTACCGGGTCCGAGTACCAAGAGACCCAGTACTTC
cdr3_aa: CASTGSEYQETQYF

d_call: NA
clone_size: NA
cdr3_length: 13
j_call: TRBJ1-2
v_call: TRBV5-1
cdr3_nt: TGCGCCAGCAGCTTGGGACAGAACTATGGCTACACCTTC
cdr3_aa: CASSLGQNYGYTF

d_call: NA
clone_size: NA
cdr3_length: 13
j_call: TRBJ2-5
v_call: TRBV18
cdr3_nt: TGTGCCAGCTCACCAAGAACAGGAGAGACCCAGTACTTC
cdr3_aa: CASSPRTGETQYF

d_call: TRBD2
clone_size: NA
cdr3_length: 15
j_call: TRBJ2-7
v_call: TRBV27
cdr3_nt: TGTGCCAGCAGTTTTAGCGGGAGGAACCCTTACGAGCAGTACTTC
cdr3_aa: CASSFSGRNPYEQYF

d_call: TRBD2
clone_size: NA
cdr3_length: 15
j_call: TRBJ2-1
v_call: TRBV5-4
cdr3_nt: TGTGCCAGCAGCTTGGAAAGCGGGGTTTACAATGAGCAGTTCTTC
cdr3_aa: CASSLESGVYNEQFF

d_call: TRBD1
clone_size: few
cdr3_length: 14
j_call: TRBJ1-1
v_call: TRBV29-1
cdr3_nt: TGCAGCGTTGCCAAGGGACAGCGGAACACTGAAGCTTTCTTT
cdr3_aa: CSVAKGQRNTEAFF

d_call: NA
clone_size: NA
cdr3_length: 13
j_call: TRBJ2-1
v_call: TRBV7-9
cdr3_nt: TGTGCCAGCAGCTTAGAGGGGATAGGTGAGCAGTTCTTC
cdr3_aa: CASSLEGIGEQFF

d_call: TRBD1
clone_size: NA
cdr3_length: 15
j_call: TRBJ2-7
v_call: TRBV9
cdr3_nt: TGTGCCAGCAGCGCGTGGACAGGGAATCGCCACGAGCAGTACTTC
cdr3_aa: CASSAWTGNRHEQYF

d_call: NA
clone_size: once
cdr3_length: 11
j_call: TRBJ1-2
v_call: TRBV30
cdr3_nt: TGTGCCTGGAGAGTGGGTCTTGGCTACACCTTC
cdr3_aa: CAWRVGLGYTF

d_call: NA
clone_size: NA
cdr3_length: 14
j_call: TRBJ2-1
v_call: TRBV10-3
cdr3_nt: TGTGCCATCACGGGACCTACCCCAATGAGTGAGCAGTTCTTC
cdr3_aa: CAITGPTPMSEQFF

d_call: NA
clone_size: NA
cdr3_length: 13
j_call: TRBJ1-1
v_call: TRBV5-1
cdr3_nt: TGCGCCAGCAGCTTGGGGGAGCGCACTGAAGCTTTCTTT
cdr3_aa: CASSLGERTEAFF

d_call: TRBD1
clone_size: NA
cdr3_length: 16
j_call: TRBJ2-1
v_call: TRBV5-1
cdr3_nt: TGCGCCAGCAGCTTGGCTGGACAGGGTCACCACAATGAGCAGTTCTTC
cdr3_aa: CASSLAGQGHHNEQFF